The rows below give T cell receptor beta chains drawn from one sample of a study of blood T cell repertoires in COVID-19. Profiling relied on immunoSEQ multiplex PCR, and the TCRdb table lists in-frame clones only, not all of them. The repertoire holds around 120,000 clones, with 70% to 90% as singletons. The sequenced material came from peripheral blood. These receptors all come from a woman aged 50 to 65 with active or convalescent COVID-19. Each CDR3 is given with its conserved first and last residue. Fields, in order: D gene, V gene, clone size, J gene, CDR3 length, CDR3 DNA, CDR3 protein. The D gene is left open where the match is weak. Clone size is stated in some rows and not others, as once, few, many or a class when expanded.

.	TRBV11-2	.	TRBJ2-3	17	TGTGCCAGCAGCCGGACGGGCCTAGGGAGATACACAGATACGCAGTATTTT	CASSRTGLGRYTDTQYF
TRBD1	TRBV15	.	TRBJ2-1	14	TGTGCCACCAGCGCATGGACAGGGTGGGATGAGCAGTTCTTC	CATSAWTGWDEQFF
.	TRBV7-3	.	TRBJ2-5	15	TGTGCCAGCAGCTTAAGGGGTGGCGGGGAAGAGACCCAGTACTTC	CASSLRGGGEETQYF
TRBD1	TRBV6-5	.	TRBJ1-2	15	TGTGCCAGCAGTTACACGTGGACAGGGACCTATGGCTACACCTTC	CASSYTWTGTYGYTF
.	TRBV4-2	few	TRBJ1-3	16	TGTGCCAGCAGCCAAGTCACAGCCGATTCTGGAAACACCATATATTTT	CASSQVTADSGNTIYF
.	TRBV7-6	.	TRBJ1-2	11	TGTGCCAGCAGCCGGGGAGCTGGCTACACCTTC	CASSRGAGYTF
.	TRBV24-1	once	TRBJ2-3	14	TGTGCCACCAGTGAGGGAGGAAGGACAGATACGCAGTATTTT	CATSEGGRTDTQYF
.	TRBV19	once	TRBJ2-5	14	TGTGCCAGTAGTAGGCAAAACCTTAAAGAGACCCAGTACTTC	CASSRQNLKETQYF
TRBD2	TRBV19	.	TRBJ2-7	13	TGTGCCAGCGCCCGGGACTACTACTACGAGCAGTACTTC	CASARDYYYEQYF
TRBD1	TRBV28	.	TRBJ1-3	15	TGTGCCAGCAGCCAAACGACAGGGAGTGGAAACACCATATATTTT	CASSQTTGSGNTIYF
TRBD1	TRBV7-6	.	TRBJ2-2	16	TGTGCCAGCAGCTCCCAGGGGGTCGCGAACACCGGGGAGCTGTTTTTT	CASSSQGVANTGELFF
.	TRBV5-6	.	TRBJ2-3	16	TGTGCCAGCAATAAGAGGAGGCTGGCTAGCACAGATACGCAGTATTTT	CASNKRRLASTDTQYF
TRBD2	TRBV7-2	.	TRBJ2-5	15	TGTGCCAGCAGCGCCCATAGCGGGAGGGCGGAGACCCAGTACTTC	CASSAHSGRAETQYF
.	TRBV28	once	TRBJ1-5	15	TGTGCCAGCATCTGGGGGAGGGGGGGCAATCAGCCCCAGCATTTT	CASIWGRGGNQPQHF
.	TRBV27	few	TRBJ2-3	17	TGTGCCAGCAGGAAACCGCCAGGCGGGCTGAGCACAGATACGCAGTATTTT	CASRKPPGGLSTDTQYF